The source of this TCR beta chain is a study of Graves' ophthalmopathy and Graves' hyperthyroidism. Per the germline V gene, CDR1 is SGHTA and CDR2 is FQGTGA. CDR3 length: 15 residues. The V segment lost 8 bases and the J segment 4 bases; nucleotides outside the gene matches: 12. The sequenced template was RNA, covering the TCR beta CDR3 region. RT-PCR was first run with HTBI primers, then multiplex PCR in a second round. TCRdb itself ran the multiplex PCR reads through MiXCR, one entry per CDR3 protein. This sample carries hundreds of thousands of distinct CDR3 sequences, about 38% of them seen once, and the ten largest clones take under 3.5%. This clonotype was seen once.

Material: peripheral blood. This rearrangement joins TRBV7-3 to TRBJ1-1, with 8 bases aligning to TRBD1. The source of this sequence is an adult man with Graves' ophthalmopathy. CDR3 sequence reads: CASSPMTGDGTEAFF. DNA of the CDR3: TGTGCCAGCTCACCTATGACAGGGGACGGCACTGAAGCTTTCTTT.